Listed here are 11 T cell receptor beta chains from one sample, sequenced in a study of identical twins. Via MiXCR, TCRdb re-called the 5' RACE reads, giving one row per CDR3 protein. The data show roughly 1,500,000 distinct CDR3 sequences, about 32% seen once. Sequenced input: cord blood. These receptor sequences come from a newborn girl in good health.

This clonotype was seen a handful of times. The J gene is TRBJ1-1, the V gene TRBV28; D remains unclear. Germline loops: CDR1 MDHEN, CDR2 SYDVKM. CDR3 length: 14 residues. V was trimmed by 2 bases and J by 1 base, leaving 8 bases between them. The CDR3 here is CASSLTVRNTEAFF. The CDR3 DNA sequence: TGTGCCAGCAGTTTAACAGTAAGGAACACTGAAGCTTTCTTT.

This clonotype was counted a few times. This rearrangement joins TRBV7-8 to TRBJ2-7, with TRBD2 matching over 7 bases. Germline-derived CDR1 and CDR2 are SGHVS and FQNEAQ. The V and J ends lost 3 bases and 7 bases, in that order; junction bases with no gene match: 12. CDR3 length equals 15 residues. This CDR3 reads CASSLASGFYNEQYF. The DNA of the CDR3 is TGTGCCAGCAGCTTGGCTAGCGGTTTTTACAATGAGCAGTACTTC.

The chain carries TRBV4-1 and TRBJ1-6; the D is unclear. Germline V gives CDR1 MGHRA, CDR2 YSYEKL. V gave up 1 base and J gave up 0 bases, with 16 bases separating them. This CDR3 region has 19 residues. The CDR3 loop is CASSQAPLEGISYNSPLHF. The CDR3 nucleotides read TGCGCCAGCAGCCAAGCACCTCTAGAAGGGATCTCCTATAATTCACCCCTCCACTTT.

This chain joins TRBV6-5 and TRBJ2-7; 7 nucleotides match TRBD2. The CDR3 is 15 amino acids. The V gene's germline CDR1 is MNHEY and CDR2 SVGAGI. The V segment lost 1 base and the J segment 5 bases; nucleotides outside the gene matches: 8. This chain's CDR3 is CASSYFSRGGDEQYF. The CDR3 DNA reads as TGTGCCAGCAGTTACTTCTCGAGGGGAGGGGACGAGCAGTACTTC.

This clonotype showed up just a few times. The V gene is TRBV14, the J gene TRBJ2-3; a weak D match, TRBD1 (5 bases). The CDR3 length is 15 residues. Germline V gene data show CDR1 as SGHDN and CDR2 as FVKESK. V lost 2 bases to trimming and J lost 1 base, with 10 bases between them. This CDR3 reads CASSQQGGGTDTQYF. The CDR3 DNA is TGTGCCAGCAGCCAACAGGGTGGTGGCACAGATACGCAGTATTTT.

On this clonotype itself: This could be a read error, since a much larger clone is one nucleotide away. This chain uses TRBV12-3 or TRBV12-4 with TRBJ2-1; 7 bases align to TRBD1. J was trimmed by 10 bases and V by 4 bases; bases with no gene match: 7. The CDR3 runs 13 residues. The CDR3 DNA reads TGTGCCAGCAGTTCGACAGGGTGCTACGAGCAGTTCTTC. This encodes CASSSTGCYEQFF.

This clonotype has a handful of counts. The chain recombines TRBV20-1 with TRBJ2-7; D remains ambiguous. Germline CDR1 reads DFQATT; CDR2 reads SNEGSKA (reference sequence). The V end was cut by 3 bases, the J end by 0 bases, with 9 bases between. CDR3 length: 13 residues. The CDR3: CSASPRASYEQYF. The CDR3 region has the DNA TGCAGTGCTAGTCCCCGCGCCTCCTACGAGCAGTACTTC.

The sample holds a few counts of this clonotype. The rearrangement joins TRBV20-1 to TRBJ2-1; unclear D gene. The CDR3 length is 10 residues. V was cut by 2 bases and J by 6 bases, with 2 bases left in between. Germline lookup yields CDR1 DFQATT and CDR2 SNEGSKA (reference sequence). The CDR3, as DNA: TGCAGTGCTAGAATCAATGAGCAGTTCTTC. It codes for CSARINEQFF.

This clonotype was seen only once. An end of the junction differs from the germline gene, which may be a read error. The CDR3 loop is CSARESGHLSSQPQHF. The CDR3 DNA sequence: TGCAGTGCTAGAGAATCGGGGCACCTTAGCAGTCAGCCCCAGCATTTT. This chain uses TRBV20-1 with TRBJ1-5, with TRBD1 as a possible D gene (5 bases). CDR1 DFQATT and CDR2 SNEGSKA come from the germline V gene (reference sequence). This CDR3 comprises 16 residues.

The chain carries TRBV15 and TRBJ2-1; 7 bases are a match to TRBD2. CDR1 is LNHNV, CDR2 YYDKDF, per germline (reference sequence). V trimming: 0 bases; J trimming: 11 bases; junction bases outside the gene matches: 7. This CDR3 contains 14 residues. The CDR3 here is CATSRDNSGVKQFF. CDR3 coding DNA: TGTGCCACCAGCAGAGACAACAGCGGGGTTAAGCAGTTCTTC. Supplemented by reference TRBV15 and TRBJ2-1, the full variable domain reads DAMVIQNPRYQVTQFGKPVTLSCSQTLNHNVMYWYQQKSSQAPKLLFHYYDKDFNNEADTPDNFQSRRPNTSFCFLDIRSPGLGDTAMYLCATSRDNSGVKQFFGPGTRLTVL.

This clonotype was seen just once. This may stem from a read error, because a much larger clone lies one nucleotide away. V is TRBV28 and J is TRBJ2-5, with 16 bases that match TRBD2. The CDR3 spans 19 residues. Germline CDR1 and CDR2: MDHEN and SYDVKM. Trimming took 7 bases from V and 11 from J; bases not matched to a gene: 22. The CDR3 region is CASTIPGLAGGTVGNEQYF. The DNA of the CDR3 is TGTGCCAGCACTATCCCGGGACTAGCGGGAGGGACGGTCGGAAATGAGCAGTACTTC.